This TCR beta chain emerged from a study of T-cell reconstitution after alpha-beta-depleted transplantation in children. This clonotype was detected a few times. The CDR3 is 17 residues long. Germline lookup yields CDR1 SEHNR and CDR2 FQNEAQ (reference sequence). The V gene lost 0 bases and the J gene lost 3 bases, with 15 bases spanning the gap. TCRbeta library construction was performed incorporating unique molecular identifiers. One entry per CDR3 protein results from TCRdb running MiXCR on the PCR reads. This sample carries about 500,000 distinct CDR3 sequences, approximately 29% of them seen once, and the ten largest clones take 2% to 3%.

The clonotype was recovered from a human donor who donated a stem cell graft to a child with aplastic anemia. This sequence joins TRBV7-9 and TRBJ1-3, with D perhaps TRBD1 (5 bases). The sample consisted of PBMCs from the stem cell graft donor, taken from the stem cell graft. The CDR3 spells CASSLAAWGESGNTIYF. Here the CDR3 DNA reads TGTGCCAGCAGCTTAGCGGCTTGGGGGGAAAGTGGAAACACCATATATTTT.